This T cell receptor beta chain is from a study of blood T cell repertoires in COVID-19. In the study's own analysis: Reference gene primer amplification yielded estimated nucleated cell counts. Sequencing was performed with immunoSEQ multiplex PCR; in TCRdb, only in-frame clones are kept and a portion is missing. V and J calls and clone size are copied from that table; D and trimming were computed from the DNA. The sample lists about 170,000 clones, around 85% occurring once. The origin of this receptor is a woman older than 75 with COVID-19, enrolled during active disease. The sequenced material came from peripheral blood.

The CDR3 is CASNSNSIEQFF. The CDR3 region has the DNA TGTGCCAGCAACTCGAACTCAATTGAGCAGTTCTTC. V is TRBV2 and J is TRBJ2-1; D gene uncertain. This CDR3 is 12 amino acids long. The germline V gene has CDR1 SNHLY and CDR2 FYNNEI. Trimming pared 7 bases from V and 9 bases from J, leaving 13 bases between. Based on the CDR3 plus reference TRBV2 and TRBJ2-1, the full variable domain is EPEVTQTPSHQVTQMGQEVILRCVPISNHLYFYWYRQILGQKVEFLVSFYNNEISEKSEIFDDQFSVERPDGSNFTLKIRSTKLEDSAMYFCASNSNSIEQFFGPGTRLTVL.